What follows describes a single T cell receptor beta chain. Antigen unknown. Isolated PBMCs totaled at least 6.5 million in each sample. The record originates from a study of blood T cells in healthy people across ages. Overall study results and limits: TCR beta diversity, measured per million T cells, fell in a roughly linear way with age.

Together with a sample-barcoded 5' primer, a J-beta primer mix was included in a second PCR lasting roughly 6 to 12 cycles. One entry per CDR3 protein, called by TCRdb with MiXCR from the 5' RACE reads. The top ten clones hold roughly 31% of a sample with about 680,000 distinct CDR3 sequences, 45% to 50% of them seen once. CDR1 and CDR2 from the germline V gene are SQVTM and ANQGSEA. The CDR3 has 15 residues. V was cut by 4 bases and J by 4 bases, with 16 bases left in between. The sample consisted of blood. The chain has TRBV29-1 and TRBJ2-2; D perhaps matches TRBD1 (7 bases). This TCR was sampled from a woman aged 55 to 70 in good health. CDR3 residues: CSVARGPRGTGELFF. CDR3 nucleotide sequence: TGCAGCGTTGCGAGGGGGCCGCGGGGCACCGGGGAGCTGTTTTTT.